This T cell receptor (beta chain) was recorded in a study of blood T cells in healthy people across ages. Across the whole study: Template switching captured about one barcoded beta molecule per two T cells.

Comment on this clonotype: Its antigen is still unknown.

Notes on the study in general: Long-lived and aged donors differed, with more naive CD4+ cells and higher diversity in the long-lived. The authors considered diversity estimates from one million T cells to be underestimates.

Each donor supplied approximately 10 milliliters of peripheral blood. A sample-barcoded 5' primer and a J-beta primer mix were used in a second PCR of roughly 7 to 11 cycles. TCRdb recomputed calls from the 5' RACE reads with MiXCR, one row per CDR3 protein. In the table there are about 780,000 distinct CDR3 sequences, 35% to 50% of which are singletons. CDR3 size: 15 residues. Trimming cost V 5 bases and J 4 bases, with 16 bases left between them. Germline V lookup: CDR1 MDHEN, CDR2 SYDVKM. The chain joins TRBV28 to TRBJ2-3; a possible D gene is TRBD2 (7 bases). The sequence derives from an elderly man in good health. The sequenced sample consisted of blood. The DNA for the CDR3 is TGTGCCAGCAGTCCACAGGGACTATTGGCAGATACGCAGTATTTT. It yields the protein CASSPQGLLADTQYF.